This TCR beta chain was retrieved from a study of cytomegalovirus exposure and HLA in healthy donors. Researchers ran the PCR with 60 Vbeta and 13 Jbeta primers. Sequencing used immunoSEQ multiplex PCR; TCRdb keeps in-frame clones, though not all of them. The sample lists some 130,000 clones; less than 80% were seen once. There are 15 residues in the CDR3. Trimming removed 5 bases at V and 0 bases at J, with 11 bases between. Germline values: CDR1 MNHNS, CDR2 SASEGT. Study-level results: Rare TCR sequences predominated, though certain public TCRs were found in many donors. Reports showed the classifier diagnosing cytomegalovirus status with high specificity and sensitivity. Most subjects' HLA-A and HLA-B alleles were reportedly predicted from TCR beta sequences. Presence/absence analyses supposed approximately even sequencing depth among donors.

To note about this clone: Its antigen remains unidentified.

Sequencing was done on a sample of PBMCs. The genes are TRBV6-1 and TRBJ1-3, with D possibly being TRBD1 (6 bases). This clonotype was sampled from a man aged 40-49 years in good health and CMV-seropositive. DNA of the CDR3: TGTGCCAGCAGTAGAGGACAGTCCTCTGGAAACACCATATATTTT. This translates into CASSRGQSSGNTIYF.